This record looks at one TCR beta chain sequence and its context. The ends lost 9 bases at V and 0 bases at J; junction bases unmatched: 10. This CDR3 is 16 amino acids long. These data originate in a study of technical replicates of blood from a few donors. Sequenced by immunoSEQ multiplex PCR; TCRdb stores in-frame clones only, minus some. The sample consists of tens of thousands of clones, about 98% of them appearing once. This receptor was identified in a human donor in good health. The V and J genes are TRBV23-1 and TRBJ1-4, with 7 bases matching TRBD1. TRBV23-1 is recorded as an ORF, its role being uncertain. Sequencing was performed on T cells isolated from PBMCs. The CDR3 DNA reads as TGCGCCAGGGACAGGAAAGTACACACAACTAATGAAAAACTGTTTTTT. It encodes CARDRKVHTTNEKLFF.